The 24 T cell receptor beta chains below come from one sample, sequenced in a study of beta chain features in type 1 diabetes. cDNA synthesis used the whole RNA isolate, giving expressed TCRB sequences. Repertoires were generated with immunoSEQ multiplex PCR, while TCRdb's copy carries only in-frame clones and drops some. The data contain about 140,000 clones, 6.9% of them singletons. The source material was central memory CD4+ T cells from blood. The receptors were gathered from a woman in her twenties or thirties in good health.

The rearrangement joins TRBV18 to TRBJ1-1; 7 bases are shared with TRBD1. J lost 13 bases, V lost 3 bases, and 8 bases had no gene match. Looked up from germline, CDR1 is KGHSH and CDR2 is LQKENI. This CDR3 spans 12 amino acids. The CDR3 here is CASSPRQGGVFF. As DNA, the CDR3 is TGTGCCAGCTCACCTAGACAGGGTGGTGTTTTCTTT. Together with reference TRBV18 and TRBJ1-1, the CDR3 gives the full variable domain: NAGVMQNPRHLVRRRGQEARLRCSPMKGHSHVYWYRQLPEEGLKFMVYLQKENIIDESGMPKERFSAEFPKEGPSILRIQQVVRGDSAAYFCASSPRQGGVFFGQGTRLTVV.

V gene TRBV7-6 combines with J gene TRBJ2-1, with D perhaps TRBD1 (5 bases). This CDR3 spans 13 amino acids. V lost 1 base and J 5 bases, leaving 6 bases between the germline ends. From germline, CDR1 is SGHVS and CDR2 FNYEAQ. CDR3 in amino acids: CASSLGQHNEQFF. CDR3 nucleotide sequence: TGTGCCAGCAGCTTAGGACAGCACAATGAGCAGTTCTTC.

This clone was seen a handful of times. The chain employs TRBV15 and TRBJ2-6; D remains ambiguous. Looked up from germline, CDR1 is LNHNV and CDR2 is YYDKDF (reference sequence). The CDR3 is 23 residues long. Trimming left V 0 bases short and J 0 bases short, with 27 bases between. DNA for the CDR3: TGTGCCACCAGCAGAGAGAGGCGAAGGCGGCTGACGGATGGTGACTCTGGGGCCAACGTCCTGACTTTC. Its translation: CATSRERRRRLTDGDSGANVLTF.

Here the CDR3 DNA reads TGTGCCAGCAGCCCTCAGACTAGCAACACCGGGGAGCTGTTTTTT. It encodes CASSPQTSNTGELFF. The chain joins TRBV11-2 to TRBJ2-2; TRBD2 aligns across 7 bases. After removal of 5 bases from V and 2 bases from J, the junction contained 5 bases not matched to a gene. Germline V gene lookup returns CDR1 SGHAT and CDR2 FQNNGV. The CDR3 has 15 residues.

The chain links TRBV4-3 to TRBJ1-1; D gene unclear. The CDR3 runs to 13 residues. V was cut by 1 base and J by 7 bases, with 10 bases left in between. Germline loops: CDR1 LGHNA, CDR2 YSLEER. The DNA for the CDR3 is TGCGCCAGCAGCCAAGGGGAGCAGGATGAAGCTTTCTTT. Translation: CASSQGEQDEAFF.

Only a few counts were recorded for this clone. V is TRBV7-8 and J is TRBJ1-5; 8 positions agree with TRBD1. Germline-derived CDR1 and CDR2 are SGHVS and FQNEAQ. Trimming cost V 5 bases and J 2 bases; bases outside gene matches: 14. This CDR3 contains 18 residues. The CDR3 here is CASSTRDRRGRGNQPQHF. CDR3 in DNA: TGTGCCAGCAGCACCCGGGACAGGAGGGGAAGGGGCAATCAGCCCCAGCATTTT.

This chain uses TRBV19 with TRBJ1-2; possibly TRBD1 for D (6 bases). Germline V CDR1 and CDR2: LNHDA, SQIVND (reference sequence). CDR3 length equals 14 residues. V lost 1 base to trimming and J lost 6 bases, with 12 bases between them. The CDR3: CASSIVITGNGYTF. CDR3 coding DNA: TGTGCCAGTAGTATAGTCATTACAGGGAATGGCTACACCTTC.

This clone was seen more than once but under ten times. The genes are TRBV7-8 and TRBJ2-7; D is unclear. The ends were cut back, 2 bases at V and 7 bases at J, with 9 bases in the middle. CDR1 is SGHVS, CDR2 FQNEAQ, per germline. The CDR3 extends over 12 amino acids. This CDR3 is CASSLLLSEQYF. The CDR3 DNA is TGTGCCAGCAGCTTATTGTTGAGTGAGCAGTACTTC.

The rearrangement links TRBV11-1 to TRBJ2-7; 12 bases line up with TRBD2. CDR1 and CDR2 from the germline V gene are SGHAT and FQDESV (reference sequence). After removal of 5 bases from V and 4 bases from J, the junction contained 3 bases not matched to a gene. This CDR3 is built from 14 residues. CDR3: CASSRLAGEYEQYF. The CDR3 DNA reads as TGTGCCAGCAGCCGACTAGCGGGAGAATACGAGCAGTACTTC.

This clone has just a few counts. This chain uses TRBV7-3 with TRBJ2-2; the D is unclear. The CDR3 consists of 16 residues. The V end was cut by 1 base, the J end by 1 base, with 10 bases between. From germline, CDR1 is SGHTA and CDR2 FQGTGA. CDR3 in amino acids: CASSLMSSGNTGELFF. The CDR3 bases are TGTGCCAGCAGCTTAATGTCGTCAGGGAACACCGGGGAGCTGTTTTTT.

The chain combines TRBV28 with TRBJ2-7, with 12 bases fitting TRBD2. In germline, CDR1 is MDHEN, CDR2 SYDVKM. Trimming took 8 bases from V and 3 from J; bases not matched to a gene: 5. The length of the CDR3 is 14 residues. CDR3 bases: TGTGCCAGCTACCCGACTAGCGGGGGCTACGAGCAGTACTTC. As protein: CASYPTSGGYEQYF.

The chain combines TRBV6-5 with TRBJ2-7, with TRBD2 matching 13 bases. Germline V gene data show CDR1 as MNHEY and CDR2 as SVGAGI. V shed 9 bases, J shed 6 bases, and the junction held 11 bases outside the gene matches. CDR3 size: 15 residues. The CDR3 sequence: CASHPTSGRALEQYF. The CDR3 DNA reads TGTGCCAGTCACCCTACTAGCGGGAGGGCCCTCGAGCAGTACTTC.

This clone turned up a few times. The V and J genes are TRBV9 and TRBJ2-7, with 9 bases aligning to TRBD1. The CDR3 is 15 amino acids. The germline V gene has CDR1 SGDLS and CDR2 YYNGEE. V lost 0 bases, J lost 7 bases, and 8 bases stayed unmatched. This chain's CDR3 is CASSVGGQGSGEQYF. The CDR3 bases are TGTGCCAGCAGCGTAGGGGGACAGGGATCAGGAGAGCAGTACTTC.

This chain links TRBV11-1 with TRBJ1-1; 7 bases line up with TRBD1. Trimming took 2 bases from V and 1 from J; bases not matched to a gene: 7. CDR3 length equals 16 residues. Germline CDR1 reads SGHAT; CDR2 reads FQDESV (reference sequence). In DNA, the CDR3 is TGTGCCAGCAGCTTAAGACAGGGCCAGGGGAACACTGAAGCTTTCTTT. It codes for CASSLRQGQGNTEAFF.

V usage is TRBV18 and J usage is TRBJ2-1; possible D gene TRBD1, 5 bases. CDR1 is KGHSH, CDR2 LQKENI, per germline. Trimming stripped 4 bases from V and 5 bases from J, with 9 bases between. The CDR3 sequence is 13 residues long. CDR3 bases: TGTGCCAGCTCACTTGACAGCCACAATGAGCAGTTCTTC. Its protein is CASSLDSHNEQFF.

The chain combines TRBV1 with TRBJ1-5; TRBD1 reflects the table's D call only, with no check against the DNA. TRBV1 is flagged as a pseudogene. CDR3 length equals 14 residues. In nucleotides, the CDR3 is TGCACCAAGACAGGGGGCCGAGGCAATCAGCCCCAGCATTTT. Translating gives CTKTGGRGNQPQHF.

This clone appeared a few times. Other nucleotide sequences from this sample produce the same CDR3. The chain employs TRBV28 and TRBJ1-1; D is uncertain. Trimming stripped 7 bases from V and 1 base from J, with 4 bases between. The V gene's germline CDR1 is MDHEN and CDR2 SYDVKM. CDR3 length: 11 residues. The CDR3 spells CASTSNTEAFF. Here the CDR3 DNA reads TGTGCCAGCACCTCGAACACTGAAGCTTTCTTT.

This clone was counted between two and nine times. J is TRBJ1-2 and V is TRBV28; D possibly corresponds to TRBD1 (6 bases). CDR3 length: 14 amino acids. V gave up 7 bases and J gave up 3 bases, with 15 bases separating them. From germline, CDR1 is MDHEN and CDR2 SYDVKM. In nucleotides, the CDR3 is TGTGCCAGCATCCTAGGGGGGGCGGACTATGGCTACACCTTC. Translation gives CASILGGADYGYTF.

This clone was counted a few times. The J gene is TRBJ2-4, the V gene TRBV15, with D possibly TRBD2 on 7 matching bases. Trimming took off 4 bases at V and 7 bases at J, with 17 bases between the two ends. The CDR3 runs to 15 residues. The V gene's germline CDR1 is LNHNV and CDR2 YYDKDF (reference sequence). Written as DNA, the CDR3 is TGTGCCACCAGCATTGGACAGCGGGATTTGAACATTCAGTACTTC. Translation gives CATSIGQRDLNIQYF.

The rearrangement joins TRBV7-2 to TRBJ2-3; D remains unclear. This CDR3 comprises 15 residues. CDR1 and CDR2 (germline): SGHTA, FQGNSA. V shed 0 bases and J shed 2 bases, with 9 bases lying between them. In nucleotides, the CDR3 is TGTGCCAGCAGCTTAGCGCACGGAGCCACAGATACGCAGTATTTT. It is translated as CASSLAHGATDTQYF.

This clone came up a few times. The sample contains more than one DNA sequence encoding this CDR3. This chain links TRBV19 with TRBJ2-2, with D hard to call. The V gene lost 4 bases and the J gene lost 4 bases, with 10 bases spanning the gap. The CDR3 sequence is 14 residues long. Germline values: CDR1 LNHDA, CDR2 SQIVND (reference sequence). The CDR3 is CASSTVISTGELFF. CDR3 DNA sequence: TGTGCCAGTAGTACAGTTATCAGCACCGGGGAGCTGTTTTTT. The complete variable domain, with remaining parts taken from reference TRBV19 and TRBJ2-2, reads DGGITQSPKYLFRKEGQNVTLSCEQNLNHDAMYWYRQDPGQGLRLIYYSQIVNDFQKGDIAEGYSVSREKKESFPLTVTSAQKNPTAFYLCASSTVISTGELFFGEGSRLTVL.

Only a few counts were recorded for this clone. The chain joins TRBV28 to TRBJ2-7, with D possibly matching TRBD2 (6 bases). The V end was cut by 0 bases, the J end by 12 bases, with 15 bases between. The CDR3 spans 13 residues. CDR1 is MDHEN and CDR2 is SYDVKM in the germline V gene. CDR3 protein: CASSLWSAGTWYF. DNA of the CDR3: TGTGCCAGCAGTTTATGGAGTGCGGGGACGTGGTACTTC.

The gene calls are TRBV27 and TRBJ2-7, with TRBD2 identical over 10 bases. Trimming cost V 9 bases and J 5 bases; bases outside gene matches: 10. The germline V gene has CDR1 MNHEY and CDR2 SMNVEV (reference sequence). The CDR3 runs to 14 residues. The CDR3 coding sequence is TGTGCCAGTCACGATCTAGCGGGAGCCAACGAGCAGTACTTC. Its translation: CASHDLAGANEQYF.

The J gene is TRBJ2-5, the V gene TRBV19, with a tentative D call TRBD1 (5 bases). Germline CDR1 is LNHDA and CDR2 is SQIVND (reference sequence). This CDR3 is built from 13 residues. Trimming took off 4 bases at V and 4 bases at J, with 10 bases between the two ends. The CDR3: CASSTHGAETQYF. In DNA form, the CDR3 reads TGTGCCAGTAGTACCCATGGGGCAGAGACCCAGTACTTC. The whole variable domain, filled in from reference TRBV19 and TRBJ2-5, reads DGGITQSPKYLFRKEGQNVTLSCEQNLNHDAMYWYRQDPGQGLRLIYYSQIVNDFQKGDIAEGYSVSREKKESFPLTVTSAQKNPTAFYLCASSTHGAETQYFGPGTRLLVL.